Shown below are 5 T cell receptor beta chains from a single sample sequenced in a study of shared clonotypes between healthy human individuals. This table comes from immunoSEQ multiplex PCR, and its TCRdb copy is limited to in-frame clones, with some not included. Of some 980,000 clones listed, about 80% are singletons. The sequenced sample consisted of memory CD4+ T cells sorted from blood. Described subset: CD45RA-negative fraction. Source of these receptors: a man aged 18-30 years in good health.

Notes on this clone: The same CDR3 can be traced to other DNA sequences in this sample. The chain employs TRBV19 and TRBJ2-7, with TRBD2 as a possible D gene (6 bases). V shed 3 bases and J shed 1 base, with 10 bases lying between them. CDR1 is LNHDA, CDR2 SQIVND, per germline (reference sequence). The CDR3 contains 14 residues. The CDR3 loop is CASSIGGGSYEQYF. CDR3 nucleotide sequence: TGTGCCAGTAGTATCGGTGGGGGGTCCTACGAGCAGTACTTC.

This clone was found many times. V usage is TRBV14 and J usage is TRBJ2-7; a weak D match, TRBD1 (5 bases). The CDR3 runs 13 residues. Germline V gene data show CDR1 as SGHDN and CDR2 as FVKESK. Trimming stripped 4 bases from V and 8 bases from J, with 15 bases between. This CDR3 is CASSPVRAGQQYF. CDR3 DNA sequence: TGTGCCAGCAGCCCAGTCAGGGCAGGGCAGCAGTACTTC.

The chain has TRBV4-1 and TRBJ2-2; D is undetermined. The length of the CDR3 is 13 residues. The V gene lost 2 bases and the J gene lost 5 bases, with 6 bases spanning the gap. The germline gives CDR1 MGHRA, CDR2 YSYEKL. The CDR3 nucleotides are TGCGCCAGCAGCCAATTTAATACCGGGGAGCTGTTTTTT. It encodes CASSQFNTGELFF.

The V call is TRBV21-1, the J call TRBJ2-7; the table's D call, TRBD2, has no DNA check behind it. TRBV21-1 constitutes a pseudogene. CDR3 length equals 14 residues. The CDR3 loop is CASSKARGSYEQYF. The DNA of the CDR3 is TGTGCCAGCAGCAAAGCCCGGGGGTCCTACGAGCAGTACTTC.

In its sample, this clone was seen a few times. The chain recombines TRBV9 with TRBJ1-2; D remains unclear. The CDR3 extends over 13 amino acids. Trimming shortened V by 3 bases and J by 7 bases, and 13 bases separated the two germline ends. Germline lookup yields CDR1 SGDLS and CDR2 YYNGEE. CDR3 in amino acids: CASSEWSEGGYTF. CDR3 coding DNA: TGTGCCAGCAGCGAATGGTCTGAGGGTGGCTACACCTTC.